These T cell receptor beta chains were read from a single sample in a study of vaccination effects on CD4 cells after COVID-19. Their antigens remain unidentified. Clones were sequenced by immunoSEQ multiplex PCR, and TCRdb holds only the in-frame ones, with some missing. The table shows more than 60,000 clones, with roughly 74% occurring only once. Specimen: CD4+ T cells from PBMCs cultured without peptide, collected after COVID-19 vaccination. Source of these receptors: a human donor who received a COVID-19 vaccine. The CDR3 runs from the conserved cysteine through the conserved F or W. D genes are given only for firm matches. Clone size is not always given. Where it is, it says once, few, many or a class for expanded clones.

j_call,d_call,v_call,clone_size,cdr3_nt,cdr3_aa
TRBJ2-3,.,TRBV18,.,TGTGCCAGCTCACCGGCCCCGGGCACAGATACGCAGTATTTT,CASSPAPGTDTQYF
TRBJ2-5,.,TRBV6-5,.,TGTGCCAGCAGTTCCCCAGGGTCGGAGACCCAGTACTTC,CASSSPGSETQYF
TRBJ1-1,.,TRBV7-2,once,TGTGCCAGCAGCTTCGACCACGCTACGAACACTGAAGCTTTCTTT,CASSFDHATNTEAFF
TRBJ1-2,.,TRBV7-2,.,TGTGCCAGCGCCTGGACATCGACAGATGGCTACACCTTC,CASAWTSTDGYTF
TRBJ2-5,TRBD1,TRBV3-1/TRBV3-2,.,TGTGCCAGCAGCTACAGGGGTCAAGAGACCCAGTACTTC,CASSYRGQETQYF
TRBJ2-1,TRBD2,TRBV6-6,.,TGTGCCAGCAGTCATCCGGGACTAGCGAGGATAAATGAGCAGTTCTTC,CASSHPGLARINEQFF
TRBJ2-1,.,TRBV7-3,.,TGTGCCAGCAGCCCCACCAGCAATACCTACAATGAGCAGTTCTTC,CASSPTSNTYNEQFF
TRBJ2-1,TRBD1,TRBV24-1,.,TGTGCCACCAGTGATTTGGGGACAGGGTTACATGAGCAGTTCTTC,CATSDLGTGLHEQFF
TRBJ1-5,.,TRBV10-2,.,TGCGCCAGCAGTGAGTTCAGGGCGGGCAATCAGCCCCAGCATTTT,CASSEFRAGNQPQHF
TRBJ1-1,.,TRBV3-1/TRBV3-2,.,TGTGCCAGCAGCCAAGCAGTGAACACTGAAGCTTTCTTT,CASSQAVNTEAFF
TRBJ1-2,.,TRBV29-1,.,TGCAGCGCGGGGCAAACTAACTATGGCTACACCTTC,CSAGQTNYGYTF
TRBJ2-1,.,TRBV5-1,few,TGCGCCAGCAGCTTGGAGGGGGGGTCCTACAATGAGCAGTTCTTC,CASSLEGGSYNEQFF
TRBJ1-1,.,TRBV6-2/TRBV6-3,.,TGTGCCAGCAGTTACACGACAGGTGAAGCTTTCTTT,CASSYTTGEAFF
TRBJ2-3,.,TRBV7-3,.,TGTGCCAGCAGCCCTGGGGTGCGGGGGCCCACAGATACGCAGTATTTT,CASSPGVRGPTDTQYF
TRBJ1-2,.,TRBV19,.,TGTGCCAGTAGTAGGAGACAGCTGTCTGGCTACACCTTC,CASSRRQLSGYTF
TRBJ2-5,.,TRBV5-1,.,TGCGCCAGCAGCTTCACCGCCCAGGAGACCCAGTACTTC,CASSFTAQETQYF
TRBJ2-5,.,TRBV6-5,.,TGTGCCAGCAGTTACAGGATAGGCAGCCAAGAGACCCAGTACTTC,CASSYRIGSQETQYF
TRBJ2-2,.,TRBV7-8,.,TGTGCCAGCAGCCGCGGGTCTCCCCCGGGGGAGCTGTTTTTT,CASSRGSPPGELFF
TRBJ1-4,.,TRBV7-9,few,TGTGCCAGCAGCTTAGCGACCGGGGGCGCGCGGCCTAATGAAAAACTGTTTTTT,CASSLATGGARPNEKLFF
TRBJ2-2,TRBD2,TRBV7-8,.,TGTGCCAGCAGCAGTAGCGGGGGCCTTAACACCGGGGAGCTGTTTTTT,CASSSSGGLNTGELFF
TRBJ1-1,.,TRBV3-1/TRBV3-2,.,TGTGCCAGCAGCCTGCGTTTGGATGTCAGGGAAGCTTTCTTT,CASSLRLDVREAFF
TRBJ1-5,.,TRBV5-1,.,TGCGCCAGCAGCTACGGGACCGCTCAGCCCCAGCATTTT,CASSYGTAQPQHF
TRBJ2-3,.,TRBV6-2/TRBV6-3,few,TGTGCCAGCAGTTACGGGGGGCCCACAGATACGCAGTATTTT,CASSYGGPTDTQYF
TRBJ2-2,TRBD1,TRBV2,.,TGTGCCAGCAGTGTAGTGACAGGGGCCACCGGGGAGCTGTTTTTT,CASSVVTGATGELFF
TRBJ2-3,.,TRBV18,once,TGTGCCAGCTCACCGCAAAGGGGGAGTGGGGATACGCAGTATTTT,CASSPQRGSGDTQYF
TRBJ2-5,TRBD2,TRBV13,.,TGTGCCAGCAGTCGTTATACTAGCGGGGGGGCCTGGGAGACCCAGTACTTC,CASSRYTSGGAWETQYF
TRBJ2-5,.,TRBV12-3/TRBV12-4,.,TGTGCCAGCAGCTCAGGGATTGGGACCCAGTACTTC,CASSSGIGTQYF
TRBJ1-2,.,TRBV19,.,TGTGCCAGTAGCAGCCAATCCGGGGGAGACTATGGCTACACCTTC,CASSSQSGGDYGYTF
TRBJ1-1,.,TRBV5-1,.,TGCGCCAGCAGCTTCAGATCCGACACTGAAGCTTTCTTT,CASSFRSDTEAFF
TRBJ1-5,.,TRBV6-1,few,TGTGCCAGCAGTGACTTCGGGGGGGCGGGCAATCAGCCCCAGCATTTT,CASSDFGGAGNQPQHF
TRBJ2-3,.,TRBV6-5,.,TGTGCCAGCTCGGGACGGCCTGATAGCACAGATACGCAGTATTTT,CASSGRPDSTDTQYF
TRBJ2-1,TRBD1,TRBV29-1,.,TGCAGCGGAAAGGGGGCGATTGGGAATGAGCAGTTCTTC,CSGKGAIGNEQFF
TRBJ1-1,.,TRBV11-1,.,TGTGCCAGCAGCTTGGGATCACGAGCTTTCTTT,CASSLGSRAFF
TRBJ1-3,.,TRBV4-3,.,TGCGCCAGCAGCCTCCAATTAGGGGGTTCTGGAAACACCATATATTTT,CASSLQLGGSGNTIYF
TRBJ1-5,.,TRBV18,once,TGTGCCAGCTCACCATTAGGTCAGAGACAGCCCCAGCATTTT,CASSPLGQRQPQHF
TRBJ1-6,.,TRBV27,once,TGTGCCAGCAGTTTTGCGGCGAATTCACCCCTCCACTTT,CASSFAANSPLHF
TRBJ1-2,.,TRBV6-5,once,TGTGCCAGCAGGATCCGGGACAATGATGGCTACACCTTC,CASRIRDNDGYTF
TRBJ2-4,.,TRBV2,.,TGTGCCAGCAATAATGGGTGGGAAAACATTCAGTACTTC,CASNNGWENIQYF
TRBJ1-1,.,TRBV5-4,.,TGTGCCAGCAGCTTGAATCCAGGGGACGCTGAAGCTTTCTTT,CASSLNPGDAEAFF
TRBJ1-5,.,TRBV6-5,.,TGTGCCAGCAGTCTGTCGGGAGGACAGCCCCAGCATTTT,CASSLSGGQPQHF
TRBJ2-2,.,TRBV5-6,once,TGTGCCAGCAGCTCCCAGCCGGTGGGGTTGTCCGGGGAGCTGTTTTTT,CASSSQPVGLSGELFF
TRBJ1-3,.,TRBV12-3/TRBV12-4,once,TGTGGAGGCTCTGGAAACACCATATATTTT,CGGSGNTIYF
TRBJ2-5,.,TRBV12-3/TRBV12-4,.,TGTGCCAGCAGTTTAAACTGGCAAGAGACCCAGTACTTC,CASSLNWQETQYF
TRBJ1-6,.,TRBV6-1,.,TGTGCCAGCAGTGACCTCCGAGCCAAGAGTTCACCCCTCCACTTT,CASSDLRAKSSPLHF
TRBJ2-2,.,TRBV21-1,few,TGTGCCAGCAGCAAAGTGGGGATAGGGGTCAACCGGGAGCTGTTTTTT,CASSKVGIGVNRELFF
TRBJ1-2,.,TRBV6-5,few,TGTGCCAGCAGTTACCGGGGACGAGCTAACTATGGCTACACCTTC,CASSYRGRANYGYTF
TRBJ2-5,.,TRBV10-3,once,TGTGCCATCAGTGTACTCGGCGGTAACACCCAAGAGACCCAGTACTTC,CAISVLGGNTQETQYF
TRBJ2-6,.,TRBV11-3,.,TGTGCCAGCAGTCAAGGGGGAGCTGGGGCCAACGTCCTGACTTTC,CASSQGGAGANVLTF
TRBJ1-3,.,TRBV5-5,.,TGTGCCAGCAGCTTGGCCTACGGGCTGCAAAACACCATATATTTT,CASSLAYGLQNTIYF
TRBJ1-4,.,TRBV9,few,TGTGCCAGCAGCGCCTCCGCGGGAGGGGGAGATGAAAAACTGTTTTTT,CASSASAGGGDEKLFF
TRBJ2-2,.,TRBV5-4,.,TGTGCCAGCAGCCCCCGCGGGACCGGGGGGAACACCGGGGAGCTGTTTTTT,CASSPRGTGGNTGELFF
TRBJ1-1,.,TRBV20-1,.,TGCAGTGCCTACCGGCGGACTGAAGCTTTCTTT,CSAYRRTEAFF
TRBJ1-4,TRBD1,TRBV5-1,.,TGCGCCAGCAGCTTGGCAGGGGGTTCAACTAATGAAAAACTGTTTTTT,CASSLAGGSTNEKLFF
TRBJ1-5,.,TRBV7-2,.,TGTGCCAGCAGCTTAGTTCATATTCCCCGTTATAGCAATCAGCCCCAGCATTTT,CASSLVHIPRYSNQPQHF
TRBJ1-1,.,TRBV9,.,TGTGCCAGCAGCACGGGACCGAGGAACACTGAAGCTTTCTTT,CASSTGPRNTEAFF
TRBJ1-6,.,TRBV3-1/TRBV3-2,.,TGTGCCAGCAGCCAAGATTGGGCACCTTCACCCCTCCACTTT,CASSQDWAPSPLHF
TRBJ2-5,TRBD2,TRBV14,.,TGTGCCAGCAGCCTTAGGTCATGGACTAGCGGGAAAGAGACCCAGTACTTC,CASSLRSWTSGKETQYF
TRBJ2-1,TRBD1,TRBV18,.,TGTGCCAGCTCACCCGGGACAGGGGGCAATGAGCAGTTCTTC,CASSPGTGGNEQFF
TRBJ2-1,.,TRBV11-3,.,TGTGCCAGCAGCTTAGTGGGCAGGGGTGCTGAGCAGTTCTTC,CASSLVGRGAEQFF